The 28 T cell receptor beta chains given below trace back to one sample, sequenced in a study of blood T cell repertoires in COVID-19. Using immunoSEQ multiplex PCR, the repertoire was profiled, and TCRdb retains in-frame clones only, with some absent. This table holds about 310,000 clones, about nine tenths found once. Sequenced sample: peripheral blood. These receptors were taken from a young woman with COVID-19, enrolled during active disease.

This clone was seen more than once but under ten times. This chain uses TRBV28 with TRBJ2-5, with TRBD2 matching 8 bases. CDR3 length: 16 amino acids. J lost 3 bases, V lost 5 bases, and 11 bases had no gene match. Germline V CDR1 and CDR2: MDHEN, SYDVKM. CDR3 in DNA: TGTGCCAGCAGTCCCCAAAGCGGGAGAACGAAAGAGACCCAGTACTTC. Its protein is CASSPQSGRTKETQYF.

This clone was observed once. The rearrangement links TRBV5-1 to TRBJ1-5; D unclear. The CDR3 is 18 residues long. Per the germline V gene, CDR1 is SGHRS and CDR2 is YFSETQ. V lost 0 bases to trimming and J lost 0 bases, with 16 bases between them. The CDR3 is CASSLAPVGSYSNQPQHF. The CDR3 region has the DNA TGCGCCAGCAGCTTGGCCCCTGTCGGGTCGTATAGCAATCAGCCCCAGCATTTT.

The genes are TRBV5-1 and TRBJ2-3; 9 bases are shared with TRBD2. Trimming took 4 bases from V and 4 from J; bases not matched to a gene: 7. Germline-derived CDR1 and CDR2 are SGHRS and YFSETQ. There are 15 residues in the CDR3. CDR3 sequence reads: CASSLSGSIADTQYF. CDR3 nucleotide sequence: TGCGCCAGCAGCCTTAGCGGGAGTATAGCAGATACGCAGTATTTT.

This rearrangement joins TRBV7-4 to TRBJ1-5, with D possibly TRBD1 on 6 matching bases. The CDR3 contains 19 residues. Per the germline V gene, CDR1 is SGHVT and CDR2 is SQSDAQ. The V end lost 5 bases, the J end lost 2 bases, and 25 bases lay between the germline ends. The CDR3 DNA reads as TGTGCCAGCAGCCTAGTAGAGGGGGACAACCCGACAGGCAATCAGCCCCAGCATTTT. Translation gives CASSLVEGDNPTGNQPQHF.

This chain joins TRBV6-4 and TRBJ2-1; 14 positions agree with TRBD2. The CDR3 totals 20 residues. The germline gives CDR1 MRHNA, CDR2 SNTAGT. The J segment lost 0 bases and the V segment lost 6 bases, leaving 13 bases of the junction unmatched. CDR3 region: CASSLLPGLAGVSSYNEQFF. The CDR3 DNA follows: TGTGCCAGCAGCCTACTCCCGGGACTAGCGGGAGTTAGCTCCTACAATGAGCAGTTCTTC.

The chain uses TRBV5-1 and TRBJ1-1, with TRBD1 matching 9 bases. V shed 0 bases, J shed 5 bases, and the junction held 11 bases outside the gene matches. Germline CDR1 and CDR2: SGHRS and YFSETQ. There are 17 residues in the CDR3. CDR3 sequence: CASSLVPGTGRGTEAFF. The CDR3 nucleotides are TGCGCCAGCAGCTTGGTCCCCGGGACAGGGAGGGGTACTGAAGCTTTCTTT.

The V call is TRBV30, the J call TRBJ1-6, with no clear D. The germline CDR1 and CDR2 sequences are GTSNPN and SVGIG (reference sequence). This CDR3 has 16 residues. The V end was cut by 2 bases, the J end by 4 bases, with 15 bases between. CDR3 amino acids: CAWSSGSRPYNSPLHF. The CDR3 DNA follows: TGTGCCTGGAGTTCAGGAAGTCGACCTTATAATTCACCCCTCCACTTT.

The chain links TRBV12-5 to TRBJ1-1; D gene ambiguous. The length of the CDR3 is 12 residues. Germline values: CDR1 LGHNT, CDR2 FRNRAP. V lost 1 base to trimming and J lost 6 bases, with 6 bases between them. The CDR3 region is CASGLGHAEAFF. CDR3 bases: TGTGCTAGTGGTTTGGGGCACGCTGAAGCTTTCTTT.

The chain combines TRBV5-1 with TRBJ2-3; 16 bases are a match to TRBD2. Germline loops: CDR1 SGHRS, CDR2 YFSETQ. The length of the CDR3 is 17 residues. The junction had 7 bases not matched to a gene; V was cut back by 4 bases and J by 5 bases. This chain's CDR3 is CASSPGTSGRARDTQYF. The CDR3 DNA reads as TGCGCCAGCAGCCCCGGGACTAGCGGGAGGGCCAGAGATACGCAGTATTTT. Full variable domain (missing parts from reference TRBV5-1 and TRBJ2-3): KAGVTQTPRYLIKTRGQQVTLSCSPISGHRSVSWYQQTPGQGLQFLFEYFSETQRNKGNFPGRFSGRQFSNSRSEMNVSTLELGDSALYLCASSPGTSGRARDTQYFGPGTRLTVL.

This clone was found once. V is TRBV7-2 and J is TRBJ1-4; 9 bases are a match to TRBD1. The CDR3 has 17 residues. Germline V gene data show CDR1 as SGHTA and CDR2 as FQGNSA. V shed 1 base, J shed 7 bases, and the junction held 10 bases outside the gene matches. The CDR3 spells CASSLDPLQGAGEKLFF. The CDR3 DNA sequence: TGTGCCAGCAGCTTAGACCCCCTACAGGGGGCGGGTGAAAAACTGTTTTTT.

The chain employs TRBV5-1 and TRBJ1-3; D uncertain. The CDR3 totals 15 residues. CDR1 and CDR2 from the germline V gene are SGHRS and YFSETQ. The germline V and J ends were trimmed by 0 bases and 3 bases, with 10 bases remaining between them. CDR3: CASSLAGVHGNTIYF. In DNA form, the CDR3 reads TGCGCCAGCAGCTTGGCCGGGGTCCATGGAAACACCATATATTTT.

This clone occurred once. V gene TRBV5-4 combines with J gene TRBJ2-7, with 8 bases lining up with TRBD2. Germline V gives CDR1 SGHNT, CDR2 YYREEE (reference sequence). The CDR3 runs to 16 residues. Trimming cost V 0 bases and J 4 bases; bases outside gene matches: 9. CDR3 bases: TGTGCCAGCAGCTTGGGTGGAGCGGGAGAGCTATACGAGCAGTACTTC. As protein: CASSLGGAGELYEQYF.

This clone was seen a few times. The chain links TRBV19 to TRBJ2-7; D is perhaps TRBD2 (6 bases). With 3 bases removed from V and 5 bases from J, the gap between germline ends came to 14 bases. Germline CDR1 LNHDA, CDR2 SQIVND (reference sequence). The CDR3 spans 14 residues. CDR3 region: CASSMGAGYDEQYF. As DNA, the CDR3 is TGTGCCAGTAGTATGGGCGCGGGGTACGACGAGCAGTACTTC.

The rearrangement joins TRBV11-2 to TRBJ1-2; TRBD1 is a possible D gene (5 bases). This CDR3 contains 14 residues. Per the germline V gene, CDR1 is SGHAT and CDR2 is FQNNGV. Deletions cut 1 base from V and 3 bases from J, with 9 bases between. In DNA, the CDR3 is TGTGCCAGCAGCTTAGGATGGGGGGACTATGGCTACACCTTC. This sequence encodes CASSLGWGDYGYTF.

The V gene is TRBV3-1 (or the pseudogene TRBV3-2), the J gene TRBJ1-1, with TRBD1 as a possible D gene (5 bases). Germline V gives CDR1 LGHDT, CDR2 YNNKEL (reference sequence). The CDR3 has 13 amino acids. Trimming took off 2 bases at V and 11 bases at J, with 15 bases between the two ends. Here the CDR3 DNA reads TGTGCCAGCAGCCAAAAGGGTACAGGCGGCGCTTTCTTT. It is translated as CASSQKGTGGAFF.

The CDR3 sequence: CASSLTTGGAGGYTF. The CDR3 region has the DNA TGTGCCAGCAGTTTAACTACAGGGGGCGCGGGAGGCTACACCTTC. The rearrangement uses TRBV27 and TRBJ1-2; TRBD1 aligns across 9 bases. The germline CDR1 and CDR2 sequences are MNHEY and SMNVEV (reference sequence). CDR3 length: 15 amino acids. Trimming removed 2 bases from V and 8 bases from J; junction bases left unmatched: 9.

The genes are TRBV30 and TRBJ2-5; 7 nucleotides align to TRBD2. Germline CDR1 GTSNPN, CDR2 SVGIG (reference sequence). Trimming took 8 bases from V and 5 from J; bases not matched to a gene: 14. The CDR3 covers 14 residues. CDR3 sequence (DNA): TGTGCCCAACGGGCGGGAGATGTCGGGGAGACCCAGTACTTC. It is translated as CAQRAGDVGETQYF.

V and J are TRBV9 and TRBJ2-3, with D maybe TRBD2 (7 bases). Germline V gene sequence: CDR1 SGDLS, CDR2 YYNGEE. Trimming removed 0 bases at V and 2 bases at J, with 19 bases between. The CDR3 extends over 18 amino acids. CDR3 nucleotide sequence: TGTGCCAGCAGCGTAGACCTGGGGGCTAGCGGTTACACAGATACGCAGTATTTT. Its protein is CASSVDLGASGYTDTQYF.

J is TRBJ2-1 and V is TRBV10-1; 10 bases are shared with TRBD2. The V and J ends lost 0 bases and 8 bases, in that order; junction bases with no gene match: 10. The CDR3 runs 17 residues. In germline, CDR1 is WNHNN, CDR2 SYGVQD (reference sequence). Written as DNA, the CDR3 is TGCGCCAGCAGTGAGTCAACCGCTAGCGGGAGTGGCTATGAGCAGTTCTTC. Its protein product is CASSESTASGSGYEQFF.

The chain links TRBV4-2 to TRBJ2-5, with TRBD2 matching over 8 bases. The V and J ends lost 6 bases and 4 bases, in that order; junction bases with no gene match: 4. In germline, CDR1 is LGHNA, CDR2 YNFKEQ. This CDR3 is built from 13 residues. CDR3 DNA: TGTGCCAGCAGTCGAAGCGGGGGAGAGACCCAGTACTTC. This translates into CASSRSGGETQYF.

The rearrangement uses TRBV14 and TRBJ1-4, with a weak D call TRBD1 (5 bases). Germline V gives CDR1 SGHDN, CDR2 FVKESK. CDR3 length equals 15 residues. Trimming removed 4 bases at V and 3 bases at J, with 12 bases between. The CDR3 sequence: CASSPSRGANEKLFF. The CDR3 DNA follows: TGTGCCAGCAGCCCATCGCGGGGGGCTAATGAAAAACTGTTTTTT.

The chain is built from TRBV7-9 and TRBJ1-1; D is undetermined. Germline loops: CDR1 SEHNR, CDR2 FQNEAQ (reference sequence). Deletions cut 1 base from V and 4 bases from J, with 7 bases between. The CDR3 spans 13 residues. CDR3 nucleotide sequence: TGTGCCAGCAGCTTAGACGGCGGCACTGAAGCTTTCTTT. Protein product: CASSLDGGTEAFF.

The CDR3 here is CASSLRLYEQYF. The CDR3, as DNA: TGTGCCAGCAGCTTGAGGCTTTACGAGCAGTACTTC. The J gene is TRBJ2-7, the V gene TRBV7-2; D is undetermined. CDR1 is SGHTA, CDR2 FQGNSA, per germline. Deletions cut 3 bases from V and 4 bases from J, with 7 bases between. This CDR3 is built from 12 residues.

The rearrangement links TRBV10-3 to TRBJ2-7; 9 nucleotides line up with TRBD1. V dropped 3 bases and J dropped 0; count of bases not matched to a gene: 6. The CDR3 length is 16 residues. Looked up from germline, CDR1 is ENHRY and CDR2 is SYGVKD. CDR3 DNA sequence: TGTGCCATCAGTGATCAAGACAGGGGGAACTCCTACGAGCAGTACTTC. Its protein is CAISDQDRGNSYEQYF.

The sample holds many counts of this clone. The chain employs TRBV5-4 and TRBJ1-2, with a possible D match to TRBD1 (5 bases). CDR3 size: 13 residues. Between the trimmed V and J ends, which lost 5 bases and 4 bases, there was a span of 12 bases. CDR1 is SGHNT, CDR2 YYREEE, per germline (reference sequence). CDR3 protein: CASRGWGAYGYTF. The CDR3 region has the DNA TGTGCCAGCAGGGGTTGGGGCGCCTATGGCTACACCTTC. The full variable domain, with the rest looked up from reference TRBV5-4 and TRBJ1-2, is ETGVTQSPTHLIKTRGQQVTLRCSSQSGHNTVSWYQQALGQGPQFIFQYYREEENGRGNFPPRFSGLQFPNYSSELNVNALELDDSALYLCASRGWGAYGYTFGSGTRLTVV.

DNA of the CDR3: TGCGCCACCGCGACAGAGTTGAACACTGAAGCTTTCTTT. It specifies CATATELNTEAFF. This chain links TRBV4-1 with TRBJ1-1; D possibly corresponds to TRBD1 (5 bases). In germline, CDR1 is MGHRA, CDR2 YSYEKL. This CDR3 comprises 13 residues. V lost 10 bases and J 0 bases, leaving 12 bases between the germline ends.

The CDR3 DNA reads TGTGCCAGCACCGGACAGGGATCGAATTCACCCCTCCACTTT. This codes for CASTGQGSNSPLHF. The rearrangement uses TRBV18 and TRBJ1-6; TRBD1 matches at 8 bases. V lost 8 bases to trimming and J lost 7 bases; unmatched junction nucleotides: 7. The CDR3 has 14 residues. Per germline, CDR1 KGHSH and CDR2 LQKENI.

The chain joins TRBV10-3 to TRBJ2-3; 7 bases match TRBD2. V shed 3 bases and J 4 bases; nucleotides not matched to a gene: 16. The CDR3 covers 18 residues. CDR1 ENHRY and CDR2 SYGVKD come from the germline V gene. The CDR3, as DNA: TGTGCCATCAGTGATAAGGCGTTGGTACCGCGGGAGCCAGATACGCAGTATTTT. It yields the protein CAISDKALVPREPDTQYF.